This T cell receptor beta chain comes out of a study of graft-versus-host responses after intestinal transplantation. Study background: Each recipient received anti-thymocyte globulin induction, then tacrolimus and steroids for around three years.

Findings and limits, study-wide: Clonal ratios of graft-versus-host to host-versus-graft in allografts were high for patients exhibiting graft-donor T cell macrochimerism. Detected in recipient marrow were GvH clones, some of which were first observed in ileum or blood.

The V gene end was trimmed by 7 bases and the J gene end by 0 bases; junction bases not matched to a gene: 5. The CDR3 totals 14 residues. Germline V lookup: CDR1 GTSNPN, CDR2 SVGIG (reference sequence). Comments on this clone: Antigen unknown.

Profiling relied on immunoSEQ multiplex PCR, and the TCRdb table lists in-frame clones only, not all of them. Among about 94,000 clones listed, around 90% were seen once. V is TRBV30 and J is TRBJ2-1, with TRBD1 matching 8 bases. The sequencing here drew on unstimulated CD8+ T cells sorted from spleen or lymph node cells, taken before intestinal transplant. The receptor's source is a human donor who received an intestinal transplant. The CDR3 sequence is CASSGGSSYNEQFF. CDR3 coding DNA: TGTGCCTCATCAGGGGGCAGCTCCTACAATGAGCAGTTCTTC.